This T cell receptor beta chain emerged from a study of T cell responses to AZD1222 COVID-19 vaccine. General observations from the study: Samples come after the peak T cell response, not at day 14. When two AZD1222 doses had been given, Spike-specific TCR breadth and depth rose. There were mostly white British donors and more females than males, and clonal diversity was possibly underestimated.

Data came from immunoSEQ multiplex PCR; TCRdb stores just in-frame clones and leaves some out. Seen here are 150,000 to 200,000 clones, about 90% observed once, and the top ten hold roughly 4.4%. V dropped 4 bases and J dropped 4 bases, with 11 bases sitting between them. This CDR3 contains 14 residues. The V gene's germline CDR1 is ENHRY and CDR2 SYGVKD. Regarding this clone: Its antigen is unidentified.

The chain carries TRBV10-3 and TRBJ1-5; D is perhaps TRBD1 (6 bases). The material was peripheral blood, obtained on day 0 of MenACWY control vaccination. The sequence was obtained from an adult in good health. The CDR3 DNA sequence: TGTGCCATCAGTGGTGGACAGCAAAATCAGCCCCAGCATTTT. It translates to CAISGGQQNQPQHF.